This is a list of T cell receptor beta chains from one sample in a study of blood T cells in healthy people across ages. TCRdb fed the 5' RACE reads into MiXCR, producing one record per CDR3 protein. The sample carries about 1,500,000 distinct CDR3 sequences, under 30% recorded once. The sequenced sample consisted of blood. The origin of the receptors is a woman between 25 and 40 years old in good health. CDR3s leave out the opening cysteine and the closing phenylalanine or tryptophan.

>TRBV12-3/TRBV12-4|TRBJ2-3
ASVRGAGTDTEY
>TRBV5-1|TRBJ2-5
ASSITGNRETQY
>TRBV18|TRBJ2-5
ASSPVRAVETQY
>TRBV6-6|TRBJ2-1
ASTQGTGQF
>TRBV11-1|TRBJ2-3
ASSLEVFMTHQGLAGEYPDTQY
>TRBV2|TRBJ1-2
ASSDRDRSYGYT
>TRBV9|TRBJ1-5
ASSLHGNQPQH
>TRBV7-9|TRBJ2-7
ASSLSGAEGEQY
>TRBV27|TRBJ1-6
ASRRITDNSPLH
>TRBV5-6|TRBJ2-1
ASSLEGTGVHEQF
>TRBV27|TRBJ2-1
ASSLPGYGQF
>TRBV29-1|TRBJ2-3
SVEAGGSLDTQY
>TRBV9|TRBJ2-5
ASSVGPEEETQY
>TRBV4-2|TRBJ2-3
ASSPRGDATDTQY
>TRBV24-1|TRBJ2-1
ATSESGTGWNEQF
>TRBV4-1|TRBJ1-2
ASSRSEGRLSGT
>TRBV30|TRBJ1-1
AWSGGALNTEAF
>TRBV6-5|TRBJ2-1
ASSGTSGTNEQF
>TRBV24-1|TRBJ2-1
ATSDFSGTSGGTGTYNEQF
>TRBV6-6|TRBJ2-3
ASSRSVTSTDTQY